The 2 T cell receptor beta chains presented below share a single source sample, sequenced in a study of neurological immune-mediated disorders. TCRdb itself ran the 5' RACE reads through MiXCR, one entry per CDR3 protein. The sample has 60,000 to 75,000 distinct CDR3 sequences; less than 10% are singletons. Regarding time point: longitudinal time-point 2. Sample: PBMCs. The receptors were gathered from a man between 25 and 39 years old in good health.

This clonotype occurred many times. This chain joins TRBV12-3 or TRBV12-4 and TRBJ1-2; 7 nucleotides align to TRBD1. The CDR3 sequence is 14 residues long. V shed 5 bases, J shed 3 bases, and the junction held 6 bases outside the gene matches. For the CDR3, the DNA is TGTGCCAGCAGTCACCGCGGACAGGACTATGGCTACACCTTC. Translating gives CASSHRGQDYGYTF.

Many counts were recorded for this clonotype. This chain uses TRBV7-8 with TRBJ1-1, with D uncertain. This CDR3 contains 15 residues. The germline V gene encodes CDR1 SGHVS and CDR2 FQNEAQ. Between the trimmed V and J ends, which lost 0 bases and 0 bases, there was a span of 8 bases. CDR3 loop: CASSLAKEMNTEAFF. In DNA, the CDR3 is TGTGCCAGCAGCTTAGCCAAGGAGATGAACACTGAAGCTTTCTTT.